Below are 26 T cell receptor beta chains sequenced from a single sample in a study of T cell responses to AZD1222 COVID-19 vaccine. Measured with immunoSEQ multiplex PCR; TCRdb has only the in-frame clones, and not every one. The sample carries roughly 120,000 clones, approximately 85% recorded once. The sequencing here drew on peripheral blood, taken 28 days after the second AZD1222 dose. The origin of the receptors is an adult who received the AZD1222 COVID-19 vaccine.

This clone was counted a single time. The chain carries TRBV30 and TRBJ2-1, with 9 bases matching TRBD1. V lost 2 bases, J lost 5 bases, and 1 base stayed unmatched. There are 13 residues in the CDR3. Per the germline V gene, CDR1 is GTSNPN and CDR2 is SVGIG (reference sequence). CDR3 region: CAWSRTGDNEQFF. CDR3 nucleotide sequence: TGTGCCTGGAGTAGGACAGGGGACAATGAGCAGTTCTTC.

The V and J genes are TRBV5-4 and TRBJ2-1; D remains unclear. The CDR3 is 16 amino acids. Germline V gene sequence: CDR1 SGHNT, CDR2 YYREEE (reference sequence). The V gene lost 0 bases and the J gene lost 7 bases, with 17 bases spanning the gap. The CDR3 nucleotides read TGTGCCAGCAGCTTGGTTAGGACCGCGACTTTAAATGAGCAGTTCTTC. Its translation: CASSLVRTATLNEQFF. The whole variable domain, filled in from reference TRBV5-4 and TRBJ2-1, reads ETGVTQSPTHLIKTRGQQVTLRCSSQSGHNTVSWYQQALGQGPQFIFQYYREEENGRGNFPPRFSGLQFPNYSSELNVNALELDDSALYLCASSLVRTATLNEQFFGPGTRLTVL.

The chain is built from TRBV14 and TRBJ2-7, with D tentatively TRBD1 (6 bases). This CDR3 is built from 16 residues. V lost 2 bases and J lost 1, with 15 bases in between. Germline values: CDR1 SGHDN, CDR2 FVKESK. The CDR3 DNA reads TGTGCCAGCAGCCAATCTACAGGGTTGGGTTCCTACGAGCAGTACTTC. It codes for CASSQSTGLGSYEQYF.

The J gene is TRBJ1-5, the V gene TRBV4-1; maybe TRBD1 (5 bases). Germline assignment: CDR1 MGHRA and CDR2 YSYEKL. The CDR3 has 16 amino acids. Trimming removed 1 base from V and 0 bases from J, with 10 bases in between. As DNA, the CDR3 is TGCGCCAGCAGCCAAGCTGGGACGGATAGCAATCAGCCCCAGCATTTT. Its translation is CASSQAGTDSNQPQHF.

CDR3 bases: TGTGCCAGCAGTTTAGGGCAGGGAGGCTACACCTTC. Its translation is CASSLGQGGYTF. The V gene is TRBV27, the J gene TRBJ1-2; possible D gene TRBD1, 5 bases. The CDR3 is 12 residues long. Per the germline V gene, CDR1 is MNHEY and CDR2 is SMNVEV (reference sequence). Trimming shortened V by 2 bases and J by 8 bases, and 9 bases separated the two germline ends.

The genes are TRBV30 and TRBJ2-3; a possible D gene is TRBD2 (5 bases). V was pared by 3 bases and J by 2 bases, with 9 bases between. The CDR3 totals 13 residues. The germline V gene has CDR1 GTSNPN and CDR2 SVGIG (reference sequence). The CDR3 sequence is CAWRIRDTDTQYF. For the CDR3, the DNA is TGTGCCTGGAGAATCCGGGACACAGATACGCAGTATTTT.

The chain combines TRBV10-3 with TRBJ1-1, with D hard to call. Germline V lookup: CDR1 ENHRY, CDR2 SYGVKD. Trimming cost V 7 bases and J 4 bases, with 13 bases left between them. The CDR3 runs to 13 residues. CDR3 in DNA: TGTGCCATCAATCAAGACCGGGGCACTGAAGCTTTCTTT. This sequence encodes CAINQDRGTEAFF.

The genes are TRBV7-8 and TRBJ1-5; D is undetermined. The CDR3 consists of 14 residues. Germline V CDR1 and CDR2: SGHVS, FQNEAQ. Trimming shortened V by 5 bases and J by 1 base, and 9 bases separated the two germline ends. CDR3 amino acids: CASSPKWSNQPQHF. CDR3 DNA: TGTGCCAGCAGCCCCAAATGGAGCAATCAGCCCCAGCATTTT.

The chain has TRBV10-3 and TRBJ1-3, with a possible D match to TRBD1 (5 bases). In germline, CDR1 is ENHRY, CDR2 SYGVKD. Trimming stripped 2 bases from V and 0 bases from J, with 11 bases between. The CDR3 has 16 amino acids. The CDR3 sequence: CAISEGRGDSGNTIYF. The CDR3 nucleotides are TGTGCCATCAGTGAGGGGAGGGGTGACTCTGGAAACACCATATATTTT.

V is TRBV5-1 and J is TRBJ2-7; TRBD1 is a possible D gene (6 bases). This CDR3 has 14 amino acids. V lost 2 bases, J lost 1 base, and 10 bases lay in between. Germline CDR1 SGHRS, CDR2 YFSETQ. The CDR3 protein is CASSFNRDSYEQYF. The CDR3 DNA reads TGCGCCAGCAGCTTTAACAGGGATTCCTACGAGCAGTACTTC.

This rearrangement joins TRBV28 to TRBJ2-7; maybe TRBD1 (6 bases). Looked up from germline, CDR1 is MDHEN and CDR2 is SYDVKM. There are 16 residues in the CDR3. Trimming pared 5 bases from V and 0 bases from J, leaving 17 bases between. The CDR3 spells CASSVTGRPSSYEQYF. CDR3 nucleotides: TGTGCCAGCAGTGTGACAGGACGTCCTAGCTCCTACGAGCAGTACTTC.

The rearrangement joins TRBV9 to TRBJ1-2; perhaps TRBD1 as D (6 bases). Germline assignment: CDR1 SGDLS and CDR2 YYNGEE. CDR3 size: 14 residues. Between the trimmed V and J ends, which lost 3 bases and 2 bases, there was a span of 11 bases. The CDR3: CASSEGTTNYGYTF. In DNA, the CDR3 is TGTGCCAGCAGCGAGGGGACAACCAACTATGGCTACACCTTC.

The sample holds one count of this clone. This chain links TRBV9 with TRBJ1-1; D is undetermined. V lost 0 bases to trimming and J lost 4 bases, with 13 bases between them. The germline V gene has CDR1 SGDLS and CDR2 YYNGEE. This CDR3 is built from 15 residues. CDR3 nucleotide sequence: TGTGCCAGCAGCGTAGTAGTGGGTTTGGCCACTGAAGCTTTCTTT. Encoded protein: CASSVVVGLATEAFF.

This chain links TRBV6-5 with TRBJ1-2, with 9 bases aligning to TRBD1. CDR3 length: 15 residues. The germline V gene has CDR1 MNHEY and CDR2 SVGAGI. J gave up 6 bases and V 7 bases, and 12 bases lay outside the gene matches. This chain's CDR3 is CASTLRPRTGDGYTF. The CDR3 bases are TGTGCCAGCACCCTTCGCCCTAGGACAGGGGATGGCTACACCTTC.

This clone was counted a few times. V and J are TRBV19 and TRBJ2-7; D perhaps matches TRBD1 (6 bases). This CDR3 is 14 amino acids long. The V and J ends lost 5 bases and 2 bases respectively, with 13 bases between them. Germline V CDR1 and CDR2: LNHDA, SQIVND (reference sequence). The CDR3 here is CASSEQGNAYEQYF. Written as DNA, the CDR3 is TGTGCCAGTAGTGAACAGGGAAACGCCTACGAGCAGTACTTC.

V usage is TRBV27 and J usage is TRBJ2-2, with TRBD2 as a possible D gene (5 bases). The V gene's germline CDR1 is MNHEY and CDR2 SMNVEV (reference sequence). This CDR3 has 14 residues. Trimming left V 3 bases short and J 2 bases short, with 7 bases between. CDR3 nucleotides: TGTGCCAGCAGTTTCGGACTCAACACCGGGGAGCTGTTTTTT. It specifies CASSFGLNTGELFF.

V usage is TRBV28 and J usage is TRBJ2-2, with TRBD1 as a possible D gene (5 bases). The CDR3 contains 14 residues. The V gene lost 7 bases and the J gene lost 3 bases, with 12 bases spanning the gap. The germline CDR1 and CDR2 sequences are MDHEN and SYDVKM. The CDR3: CASTLWGDTGELFF. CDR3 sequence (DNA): TGTGCCAGCACTTTGTGGGGCGACACCGGGGAGCTGTTTTTT.

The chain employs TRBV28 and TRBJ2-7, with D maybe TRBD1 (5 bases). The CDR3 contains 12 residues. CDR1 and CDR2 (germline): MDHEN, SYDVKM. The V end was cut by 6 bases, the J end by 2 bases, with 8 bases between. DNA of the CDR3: TGTGCCAGCAGCTCGGACACCTACGAGCAGTACTTC. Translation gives CASSSDTYEQYF. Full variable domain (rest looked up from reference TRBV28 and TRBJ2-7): DVKVTQSSRYLVKRTGEKVFLECVQDMDHENMFWYRQDPGLGLRLIYFSYDVKMKEKGDIPEGYSVSREKKERFSLILESASTNQTSMYLCASSSDTYEQYFGPGTRLTVT.

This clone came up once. For the CDR3, the DNA is TGTGCCAGTAGTATATTATTGAACACTGAAGCTTTCTTT. Translating gives CASSILLNTEAFF. This chain joins TRBV19 and TRBJ1-1; the D is unclear. Trimming cost V 2 bases and J 0 bases, with 4 bases left between them. Germline V gene data show CDR1 as LNHDA and CDR2 as SQIVND (reference sequence). The CDR3 extends over 13 amino acids. Looking up the rest from reference TRBV19 and TRBJ1-1 gives the full variable domain: DGGITQSPKYLFRKEGQNVTLSCEQNLNHDAMYWYRQDPGQGLRLIYYSQIVNDFQKGDIAEGYSVSREKKESFPLTVTSAQKNPTAFYLCASSILLNTEAFFGQGTRLTVV.

In nucleotides, the CDR3 is TGTGCCAGCAGTTGGTTTGGGACAGGGGGCGGCGAGCAGTACTTC. Translating gives CASSWFGTGGGEQYF. J is TRBJ2-7 and V is TRBV28; 12 nucleotides agree with TRBD1. V trimming: 4 bases; J trimming: 6 bases; junction bases outside the gene matches: 7. Germline-derived CDR1 and CDR2 are MDHEN and SYDVKM. The CDR3 length is 15 residues.

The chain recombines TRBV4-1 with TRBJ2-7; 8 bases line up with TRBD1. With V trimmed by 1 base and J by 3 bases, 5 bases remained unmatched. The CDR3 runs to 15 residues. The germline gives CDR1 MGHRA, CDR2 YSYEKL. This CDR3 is CASSQGQGLNYEQYF. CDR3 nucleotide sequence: TGCGCCAGCAGCCAAGGACAGGGGCTGAACTACGAGCAGTACTTC.

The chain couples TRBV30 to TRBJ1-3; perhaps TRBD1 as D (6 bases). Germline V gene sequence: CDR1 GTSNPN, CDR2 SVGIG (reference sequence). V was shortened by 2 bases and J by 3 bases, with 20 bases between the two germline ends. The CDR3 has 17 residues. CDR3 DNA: TGTGCCTGGAGTAACGAGGCGGGACAAATAGGTGGAAACACCATATATTTT. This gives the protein CAWSNEAGQIGGNTIYF.

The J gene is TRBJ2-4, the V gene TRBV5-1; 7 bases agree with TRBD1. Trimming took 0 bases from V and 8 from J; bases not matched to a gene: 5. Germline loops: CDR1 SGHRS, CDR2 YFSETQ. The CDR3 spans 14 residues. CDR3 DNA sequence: TGCGCCAGCAGCTTGGAGTACACAGGGGACATTCAGTACTTC. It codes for CASSLEYTGDIQYF.

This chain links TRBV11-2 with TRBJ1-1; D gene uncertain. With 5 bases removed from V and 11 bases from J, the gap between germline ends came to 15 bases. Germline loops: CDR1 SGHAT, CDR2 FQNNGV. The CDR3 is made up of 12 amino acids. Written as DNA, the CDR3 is TGTGCCAGCAGCCAAACTTCCGGGTTGGCTTTCTTT. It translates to CASSQTSGLAFF.

In nucleotides, the CDR3 is TGTGCCAGCAGTTACCCAGGGTTAGCAGAAGAGACCCAGTACTTC. This codes for CASSYPGLAEETQYF. The rearrangement uses TRBV6-2 or TRBV6-3 and TRBJ2-5; maybe TRBD1 (5 bases). CDR3 length: 15 amino acids. Germline V gives CDR1 MNHEY, CDR2 SVGEGT. Trimming took off 2 bases at V and 3 bases at J, with 13 bases between the two ends.

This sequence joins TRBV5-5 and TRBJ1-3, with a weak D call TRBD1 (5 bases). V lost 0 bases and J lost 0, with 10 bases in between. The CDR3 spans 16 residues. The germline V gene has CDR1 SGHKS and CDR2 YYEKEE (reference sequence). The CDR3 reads CASSLGTGGSGNTIYF. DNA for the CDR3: TGTGCCAGCAGCTTGGGAACAGGAGGCTCTGGAAACACCATATATTTT.